The next 21 T cell receptor beta chains were all read from a single sample in a study of human T cells and chemical hapten exposure. Time point described: pre-sensitization, week 0. The treatment denotes: therapeutic diphenylcyclopropenone sensitization with weekly scalp DPC. TCRdb re-derived calls from the RACE reads in MiXCR, one entry per CDR3 protein. The data contain some 70,000 distinct CDR3 sequences, around 9.9% of them singletons. The sequencing here drew on whole blood, taken in connection with sensitization to the hapten diphenylcyclopropenone (DPC). The receptors were sampled from a woman aged 45-59 years with alopecia areata. Some clones in this sample may be carry-over from other donors' samples.

The chain recombines TRBV6-2 or TRBV6-3 with TRBJ2-2; weak D call: TRBD1 (6 bases). From germline, CDR1 is MNHEY and CDR2 SVGEGT. Trimming removed 11 bases at V and 6 bases at J, with 19 bases between. The CDR3 contains 14 residues. CDR3 sequence: CAVHTDQGSGELFF. For the CDR3, the DNA is TGTGCCGTACACACGGATCAGGGGTCCGGGGAGCTGTTTTTT.

This clonotype appeared a few times. CDR3 bases: TGCAGCGTTGGGGGCTCTACGGCCTACGAGCAGTACTTC. Translated: CSVGGSTAYEQYF. This sequence joins TRBV29-1 and TRBJ2-7; TRBD1 is a possible D gene (5 bases). V was cut by 4 bases and J by 2 bases, with 12 bases left in between. Germline-derived CDR1 and CDR2 are SQVTM and ANQGSEA. The CDR3 consists of 13 residues.

This clonotype has at least ten counts. The junction does not match germline at one end; this may be a read error. The chain is built from TRBV5-8 and TRBJ2-1; TRBD1 matches at 7 bases. Germline V gives CDR1 SGHTS, CDR2 YDEGEE. The CDR3 extends over 15 amino acids. Here the CDR3 DNA reads TGTGCCAGCAGCTTGACAGGGGCCTCCTTCAATGAGCAGTTCTTC. Translated, it gives CASSLTGASFNEQFF.

The genes are TRBV20-1 and TRBJ2-7; 14 bases are shared with TRBD2. CDR3 size: 15 residues. V was pared by 5 bases and J by 6 bases, with 9 bases of the junction left unmatched. CDR1 DFQATT and CDR2 SNEGSKA come from the germline V gene (reference sequence). CDR3 in amino acids: CSAPRGLAGVGEQYF. The DNA for the CDR3 is TGCAGTGCTCCTCGGGGACTAGCGGGAGTAGGCGAGCAGTACTTC.

The genes are TRBV27 and TRBJ1-5; D ambiguous. The CDR3 is 15 amino acids. Between the trimmed V and J ends, which lost 4 bases and 3 bases, there was a span of 13 bases. Germline loops: CDR1 MNHEY, CDR2 SMNVEV (reference sequence). In DNA form, the CDR3 reads TGTGCCAGCAGTTCCCGAGCGGGTATCAATCAGCCCCAGCATTTT. Translating gives CASSSRAGINQPQHF.

This clonotype came up many times. V and J are TRBV6-2 or TRBV6-3 and TRBJ2-3, with D maybe TRBD2 (5 bases). The CDR3 runs to 15 residues. V lost 5 bases, J lost 4 bases, and 16 bases lay in between. Germline CDR1 reads MNHEY; CDR2 reads SVGEGT. The CDR3 protein is CASSRPSSLSDTQYF. As DNA, the CDR3 is TGTGCCAGCAGTCGCCCCTCTAGCTTATCAGATACGCAGTATTTT.

In this sample, this clonotype turned up many times. This chain joins TRBV19 and TRBJ1-5, with D tentatively TRBD1 (6 bases). The CDR3 sequence is 19 residues long. V shed 3 bases and J shed 3 bases, with 24 bases lying between them. Germline V gives CDR1 LNHDA, CDR2 SQIVND (reference sequence). CDR3 loop: CASSIPNPGGGGANQPQHF. In DNA form, the CDR3 reads TGTGCCAGTAGTATTCCCAACCCGGGTGGAGGGGGGGCCAATCAGCCCCAGCATTTT.

This chain uses TRBV5-5 with TRBJ2-3; D is possibly TRBD2 (6 bases). The V gene's germline CDR1 is SGHKS and CDR2 YYEKEE (reference sequence). The CDR3 is 14 amino acids. Trimming removed 7 bases from V and 4 bases from J, with 16 bases in between. The CDR3 DNA reads as TGTGCCAGCTTATTCCAGGGAGGTGCAGATACGCAGTATTTT. Its protein is CASLFQGGADTQYF.

At least ten counts were recorded for this clonotype. V is TRBV5-1 and J is TRBJ1-4; D gene ambiguous. V lost 1 base, J lost 7 bases, and 8 bases lay in between. Germline assignment: CDR1 SGHRS and CDR2 YFSETQ. This CDR3 comprises 13 residues. CDR3 loop: CASSLQDSEKLFF. The CDR3 DNA sequence: TGCGCCAGCAGCTTGCAGGACTCTGAAAAACTGTTTTTT.

Ten or more counts support this clonotype. The chain combines TRBV6-4 with TRBJ2-3; D is unclear. CDR1 is MRHNA, CDR2 SNTAGT, per germline. CDR3 size: 14 residues. V gave up 6 bases and J gave up 0 bases, with 10 bases separating them. DNA of the CDR3: TGTGCCAGCAGCCAACATTATAGCACAGATACGCAGTATTTT. It translates to CASSQHYSTDTQYF.

This clonotype was seen many times. This chain links TRBV28 with TRBJ2-5, with D maybe TRBD2 (6 bases). Trimming left V 5 bases short and J 3 bases short, with 28 bases between. Germline V CDR1 and CDR2: MDHEN, SYDVKM. The CDR3 consists of 19 residues. Written as DNA, the CDR3 is TGTGCCAGCAGTCCAACGGGACTGTCGGTAAAAGGCTCCGAAGAGACCCAGTACTTC. It codes for CASSPTGLSVKGSEETQYF. Full variable domain (missing parts from reference TRBV28 and TRBJ2-5): DVKVTQSSRYLVKRTGEKVFLECVQDMDHENMFWYRQDPGLGLRLIYFSYDVKMKEKGDIPEGYSVSREKKERFSLILESASTNQTSMYLCASSPTGLSVKGSEETQYFGPGTRLLVL.

Ten or more counts support this clonotype. This chain joins TRBV5-1 and TRBJ2-3, with 7 nucleotides matching TRBD2. CDR3 length: 16 residues. From germline, CDR1 is SGHRS and CDR2 YFSETQ. V lost 4 bases and J lost 2; bases outside the gene matches: 10. Written as DNA, the CDR3 is TGCGCCAGCAGCGTGCTGGGCGGGGGTACCACAGATACGCAGTATTTT. Amino acids: CASSVLGGGTTDTQYF.

In this sample, this clonotype turned up many times. The V call is TRBV7-9, the J call TRBJ2-3, with D possibly TRBD2 on 6 matching bases. Trimming took off 1 base at V and 2 bases at J, with 10 bases between the two ends. The CDR3 extends over 15 amino acids. CDR1 SEHNR and CDR2 FQNEAQ come from the germline V gene (reference sequence). In DNA form, the CDR3 reads TGTGCCAGCAGCTTAGTAGCGGTTTCCACAGATACGCAGTATTTT. It codes for CASSLVAVSTDTQYF.

The chain couples TRBV7-2 to TRBJ1-5, with D maybe TRBD1 (6 bases). The CDR3 consists of 14 residues. Germline assignment: CDR1 SGHTA and CDR2 FQGNSA. V lost 2 bases, J lost 7 bases, and 12 bases lay in between. The DNA for the CDR3 is TGTGCCAGCAGCTTAAAGGGGGTAGGGCAGCCCCAGCATTTT. Its translation is CASSLKGVGQPQHF.

This clonotype showed up many times. The CDR3 loop is CASRTSYEQYF. CDR3 nucleotide sequence: TGTGCCAGCAGGACCTCCTACGAGCAGTACTTC. This chain uses TRBV6-5 with TRBJ2-7; D is uncertain. The CDR3 loop spans 11 amino acids. V was trimmed by 6 bases and J by 0 bases, leaving 3 bases between them. Germline V CDR1 and CDR2: MNHEY, SVGAGI.

This clonotype was seen only a few times. The CDR3, as DNA: TGTGCCAGCAGCCCGGGAGCCCAGATCCCAGATACGCAGTATTTT. Translating it yields CASSPGAQIPDTQYF. The chain combines TRBV4-2 with TRBJ2-3, with D perhaps matching TRBD2 (6 bases). The length of the CDR3 is 15 residues. Looked up from germline, CDR1 is LGHNA and CDR2 is YNFKEQ. V gave up 4 bases and J gave up 4 bases, with 15 bases separating them.

In its sample, this clonotype was seen many times. The J gene is TRBJ1-3, the V gene TRBV11-2, with D uncertain. CDR1 is SGHAT, CDR2 FQNNGV, per germline. V gave up 4 bases and J gave up 0 bases, with 10 bases separating them. The CDR3 is 15 residues long. CDR3 DNA: TGTGCCAGCAGCTCCCAAATGTTCTCTGGAAACACCATATATTTT. Protein product: CASSSQMFSGNTIYF.

This clonotype was observed many times. The chain combines TRBV28 with TRBJ2-4; D is unclear. The CDR3 is 16 amino acids. The germline V and J ends were trimmed by 6 bases and 3 bases, with 18 bases remaining between them. Germline V lookup: CDR1 MDHEN, CDR2 SYDVKM. The CDR3 nucleotides are TGTGCCAGCAGCCCGTGGGCAATATCGGACAAAAACATTCAGTACTTC. This translates into CASSPWAISDKNIQYF.

The table lists this clonotype with a few counts. The V and J genes are TRBV7-2 and TRBJ2-3; 9 bases agree with TRBD2. With V trimmed by 7 bases and J by 3 bases, 5 bases remained unmatched. Germline V lookup: CDR1 SGHTA, CDR2 FQGNSA. The CDR3 extends over 14 amino acids. CDR3 in amino acids: CASKLAGATDTQYF. The CDR3 region has the DNA TGTGCCAGCAAACTAGCGGGCGCTACAGATACGCAGTATTTT.

This clonotype was seen a handful of times. The J gene is TRBJ2-7, the V gene TRBV2; 7 bases line up with TRBD1. V lost 6 bases to trimming and J lost 3 bases; unmatched junction nucleotides: 14. The CDR3 runs to 16 residues. Looked up from germline, CDR1 is SNHLY and CDR2 is FYNNEI. The CDR3 protein is CASRDDREPFLYEQYF. DNA for the CDR3: TGTGCCAGCAGAGATGACAGGGAGCCGTTTCTCTACGAGCAGTACTTC.

In its sample, this clonotype was seen many times. The V gene is TRBV7-9, the J gene TRBJ2-7; 7 nucleotides match TRBD2. This CDR3 has 13 amino acids. Unmatched junction bases numbered 6, after V lost 8 bases and J lost 2 bases. Germline V gene data show CDR1 as SEHNR and CDR2 as FQNEAQ (reference sequence). The CDR3 DNA is TGTGCCAGCCTATCTACTAGCGCCTACGAGCAGTACTTC. Protein product: CASLSTSAYEQYF.